Reported below is one TCR beta chain. V was clipped by 3 bases and J by 0 bases, with 16 bases between them. The CDR3 sequence is 17 residues long. Germline-derived CDR1 and CDR2 are SGHRS and YFSETQ. This sample stems from a study of blood T cell repertoires in COVID-19. Study-wide background: Samples came from the United States, Italy and Spain, spanning acute and convalescent COVID-19. Sources were T cells, B-cell-depleted T cells, or PBMCs; the material itself was cDNA or gDNA.

Original analysis: Scientists estimated how many nucleated cells there were by amplifying reference gene primers. Produced via immunoSEQ multiplex PCR; TCRdb's table is partial and in-frame only. For V, J and clone size, that table is used; D and trimming come from the DNA. The sample contains about 280,000 clones, about 89% of which appear only once. The sequenced sample was peripheral blood. The clonotype comes from a man aged 35 to 55 with acute or convalescent COVID-19. The gene calls are TRBV5-1 and TRBJ1-3; perhaps TRBD1 as D (6 bases). The CDR3 spells CASSSRTAGSSGNTIYF. CDR3 DNA: TGCGCCAGCAGCTCTAGGACAGCAGGGAGCTCTGGAAACACCATATATTTT.